This T cell receptor (beta chain) came from a study of control samples from healthy donors and cancer patients. This table comes from immunoSEQ multiplex PCR, and its TCRdb copy is limited to in-frame clones, with some not included. This sample carries about 150,000 clones, roughly 89% of them seen once, and the ten largest clones take 4.9%. In germline, CDR1 is SGHAT, CDR2 FQNNGV. V was shortened by 5 bases and J by 1 base, with 14 bases between the two germline ends. This CDR3 region has 15 residues. Material: blood. The sequence was collected from a man aged 25-45 years in good health. The V call is TRBV11-2, the J call TRBJ2-5; D possibly corresponds to TRBD1 (5 bases). The CDR3 region is CASSPGWQGQETQYF. As DNA, the CDR3 is TGTGCCAGCAGCCCTGGGTGGCAGGGCCAAGAGACCCAGTACTTC. The whole variable domain, filled in from reference TRBV11-2 and TRBJ2-5, reads EAGVAQSPRYKIIEKRQSVAFWCNPISGHATLYWYQQILGQGPKLLIQFQNNGVVDDSQLPKDRFSAERLKGVDSTLKIQPAKLEDSAVYLCASSPGWQGQETQYFGPGTRLLVL.